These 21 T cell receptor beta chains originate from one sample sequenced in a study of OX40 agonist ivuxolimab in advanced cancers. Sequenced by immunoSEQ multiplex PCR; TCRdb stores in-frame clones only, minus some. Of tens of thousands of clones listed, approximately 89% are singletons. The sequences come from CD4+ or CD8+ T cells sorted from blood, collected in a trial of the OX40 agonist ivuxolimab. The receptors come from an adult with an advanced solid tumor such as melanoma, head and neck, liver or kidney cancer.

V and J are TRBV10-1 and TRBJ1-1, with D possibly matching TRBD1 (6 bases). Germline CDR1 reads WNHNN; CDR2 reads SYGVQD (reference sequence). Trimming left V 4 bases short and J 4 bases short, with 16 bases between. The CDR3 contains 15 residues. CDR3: CASSGGGGVGTEAFF. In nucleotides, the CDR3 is TGCGCCAGCAGTGGAGGAGGGGGGGTGGGCACTGAAGCTTTCTTT.

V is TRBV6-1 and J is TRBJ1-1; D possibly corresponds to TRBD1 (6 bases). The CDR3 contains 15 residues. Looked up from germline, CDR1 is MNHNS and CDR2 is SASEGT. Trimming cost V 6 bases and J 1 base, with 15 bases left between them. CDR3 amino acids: CASRTPTGWNTEAFF. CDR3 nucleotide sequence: TGTGCCAGCAGGACGCCGACAGGTTGGAACACTGAAGCTTTCTTT.

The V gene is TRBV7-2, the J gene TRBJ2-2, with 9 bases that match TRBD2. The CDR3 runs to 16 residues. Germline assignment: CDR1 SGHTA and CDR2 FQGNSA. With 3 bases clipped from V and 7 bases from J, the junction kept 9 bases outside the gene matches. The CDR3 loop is CASSFGSGSVGGELFF. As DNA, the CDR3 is TGTGCCAGCAGCTTTGGTAGCGGGAGCGTCGGCGGGGAGCTGTTTTTT. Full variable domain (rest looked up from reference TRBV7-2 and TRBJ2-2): GAGVSQSPSNKVTEKGKDVELRCDPISGHTALYWYRQSLGQGLEFLIYFQGNSAPDKSGLPSDRFSAERTGGSVSTLTIQRTQQEDSAVYLCASSFGSGSVGGELFFGEGSRLTVL.

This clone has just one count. CDR3 residues: CASSLKRGSYNEQFF. The CDR3 region has the DNA TGTGCCAGCAGCTTAAAGAGAGGATCCTACAATGAGCAGTTCTTC. The chain couples TRBV7-6 to TRBJ2-1; D unclear. This CDR3 is 15 amino acids long. The germline V gene has CDR1 SGHVS and CDR2 FNYEAQ. Trimming removed 2 bases from V and 1 base from J, with 9 bases in between.

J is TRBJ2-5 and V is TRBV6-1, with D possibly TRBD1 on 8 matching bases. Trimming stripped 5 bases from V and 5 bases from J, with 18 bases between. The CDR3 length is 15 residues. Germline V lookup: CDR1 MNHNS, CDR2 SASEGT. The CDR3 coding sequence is TGTGCCAGCAGTAGAGCGGGACAGGTATTGGAGACCCAGTACTTC. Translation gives CASSRAGQVLETQYF.

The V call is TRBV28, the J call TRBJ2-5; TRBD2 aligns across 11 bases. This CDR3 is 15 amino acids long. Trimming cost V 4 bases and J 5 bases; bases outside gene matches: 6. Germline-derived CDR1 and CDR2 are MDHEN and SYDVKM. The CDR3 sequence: CASSSRLAGRETQYF. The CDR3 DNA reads TGTGCCAGCAGTTCGCGACTAGCGGGAAGGGAGACCCAGTACTTC.

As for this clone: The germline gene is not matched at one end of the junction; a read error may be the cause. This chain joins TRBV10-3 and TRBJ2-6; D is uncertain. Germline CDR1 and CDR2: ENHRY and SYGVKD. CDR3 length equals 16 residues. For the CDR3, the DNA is TGTGCCGTCAGTGAGTCCGTGAACTCTGGGGCCAACGTCCTGACTTTC. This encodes CAVSESVNSGANVLTF.

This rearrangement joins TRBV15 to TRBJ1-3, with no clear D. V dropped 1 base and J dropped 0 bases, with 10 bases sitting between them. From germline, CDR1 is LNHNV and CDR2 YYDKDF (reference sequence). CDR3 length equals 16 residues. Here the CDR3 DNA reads TGTGCCACCAGCAGAGTATTCAGTTTCTCTGGAAACACCATATATTTT. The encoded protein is CATSRVFSFSGNTIYF.

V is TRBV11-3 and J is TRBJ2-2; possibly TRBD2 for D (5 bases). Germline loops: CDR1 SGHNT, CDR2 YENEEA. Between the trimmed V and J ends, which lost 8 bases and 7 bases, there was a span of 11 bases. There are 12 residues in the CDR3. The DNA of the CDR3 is TGTGCCAGCGCTCGGGGATACGGGGAGCTGTTTTTT. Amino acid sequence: CASARGYGELFF.

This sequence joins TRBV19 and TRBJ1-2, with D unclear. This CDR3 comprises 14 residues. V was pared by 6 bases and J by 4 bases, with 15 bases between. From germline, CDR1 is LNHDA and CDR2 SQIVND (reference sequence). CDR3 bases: TGTGCCAGTAGACTGAGCAATGACGGCTATGGCTACACCTTC. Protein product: CASRLSNDGYGYTF.

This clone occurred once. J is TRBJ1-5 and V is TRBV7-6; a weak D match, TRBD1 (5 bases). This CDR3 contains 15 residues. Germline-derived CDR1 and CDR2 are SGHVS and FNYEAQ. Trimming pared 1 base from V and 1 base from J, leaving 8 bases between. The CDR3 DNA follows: TGTGCCAGCAGCTTAGGCCGGGACAGCAATCAGCCCCAGCATTTT. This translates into CASSLGRDSNQPQHF. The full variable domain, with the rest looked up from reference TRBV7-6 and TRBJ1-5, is GAGVSQSPRYKVTKRGQDVALRCDPISGHVSLYWYRQALGQGPEFLTYFNYEAQQDKSGLPNDRFSAERPEGSISTLTIQRTEQRDSAMYRCASSLGRDSNQPQHFGDGTRLSIL.

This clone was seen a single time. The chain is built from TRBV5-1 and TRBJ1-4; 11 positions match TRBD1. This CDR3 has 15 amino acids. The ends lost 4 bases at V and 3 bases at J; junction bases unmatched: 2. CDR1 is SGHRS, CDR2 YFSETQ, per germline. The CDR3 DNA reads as TGCGCCAGCAGCGGACAGGGGGCGTCTAATGAAAAACTGTTTTTT. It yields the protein CASSGQGASNEKLFF.

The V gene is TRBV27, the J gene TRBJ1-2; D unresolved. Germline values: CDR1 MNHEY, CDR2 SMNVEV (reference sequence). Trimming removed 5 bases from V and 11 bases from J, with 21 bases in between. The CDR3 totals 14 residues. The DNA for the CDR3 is TGTGCCAGCAGTGCCCTACTGGGGAATGGACTATACACCTTC. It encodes CASSALLGNGLYTF.

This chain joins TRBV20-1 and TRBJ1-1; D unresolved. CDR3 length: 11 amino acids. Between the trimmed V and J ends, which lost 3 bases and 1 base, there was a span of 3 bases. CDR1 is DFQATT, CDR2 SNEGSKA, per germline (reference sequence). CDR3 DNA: TGCAGTGCTAGGGGGAACACTGAAGCTTTCTTT. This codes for CSARGNTEAFF.

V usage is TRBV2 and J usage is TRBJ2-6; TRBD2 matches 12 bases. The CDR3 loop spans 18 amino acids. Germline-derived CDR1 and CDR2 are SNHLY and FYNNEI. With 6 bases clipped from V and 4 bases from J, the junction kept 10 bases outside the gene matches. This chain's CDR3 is CASRTGLAGRAGANVLTF. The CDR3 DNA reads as TGTGCCAGCAGAACTGGACTAGCGGGGAGGGCAGGGGCCAACGTCCTGACTTTC.

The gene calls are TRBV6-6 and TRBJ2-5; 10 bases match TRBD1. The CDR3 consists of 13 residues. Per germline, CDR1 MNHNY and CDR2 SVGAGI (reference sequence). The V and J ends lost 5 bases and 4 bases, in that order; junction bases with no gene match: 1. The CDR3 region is CASSDRGRETQYF. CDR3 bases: TGTGCCAGCAGTGACAGGGGGCGAGAGACCCAGTACTTC.

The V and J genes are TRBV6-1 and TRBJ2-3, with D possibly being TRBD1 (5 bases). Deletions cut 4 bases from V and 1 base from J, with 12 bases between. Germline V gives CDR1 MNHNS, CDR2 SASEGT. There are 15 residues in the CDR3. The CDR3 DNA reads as TGTGCCAGCAGTGGGAAGGGGCGACGCACAGATACGCAGTATTTT. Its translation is CASSGKGRRTDTQYF.

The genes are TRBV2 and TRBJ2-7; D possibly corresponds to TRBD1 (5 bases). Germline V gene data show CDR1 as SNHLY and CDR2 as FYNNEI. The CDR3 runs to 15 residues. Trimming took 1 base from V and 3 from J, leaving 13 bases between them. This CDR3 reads CASSEDPRVYYEQYF. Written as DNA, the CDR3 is TGTGCCAGCAGTGAAGACCCCAGGGTTTACTACGAGCAGTACTTC.

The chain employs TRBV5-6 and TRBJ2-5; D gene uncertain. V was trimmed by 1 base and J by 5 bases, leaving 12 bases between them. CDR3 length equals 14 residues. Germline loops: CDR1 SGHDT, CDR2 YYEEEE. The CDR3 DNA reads TGTGCCAGCAGCTTGCGGCGGCGTGGGGAGACCCAGTACTTC. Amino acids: CASSLRRRGETQYF.

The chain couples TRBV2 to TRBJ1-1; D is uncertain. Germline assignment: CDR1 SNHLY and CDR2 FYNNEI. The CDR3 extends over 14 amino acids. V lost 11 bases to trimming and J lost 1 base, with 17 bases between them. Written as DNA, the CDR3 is TGTGCCTCCCAGGCGGTAGGAAAGAACACTGAAGCTTTCTTT. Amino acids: CASQAVGKNTEAFF. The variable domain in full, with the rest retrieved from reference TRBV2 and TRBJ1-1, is EPEVTQTPSHQVTQMGQEVILRCVPISNHLYFYWYRQILGQKVEFLVSFYNNEISEKSEIFDDQFSVERPDGSNFTLKIRSTKLEDSAMYFCASQAVGKNTEAFFGQGTRLTVV.

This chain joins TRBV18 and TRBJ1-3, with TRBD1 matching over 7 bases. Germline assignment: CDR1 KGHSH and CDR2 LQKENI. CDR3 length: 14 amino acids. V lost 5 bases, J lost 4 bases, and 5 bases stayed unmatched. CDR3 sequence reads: CASSSQGVGNTIYF. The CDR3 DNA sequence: TGTGCCAGCTCATCCCAGGGGGTCGGAAACACCATATATTTT. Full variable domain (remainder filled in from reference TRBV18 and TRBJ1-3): NAGVMQNPRHLVRRRGQEARLRCSPMKGHSHVYWYRQLPEEGLKFMVYLQKENIIDESGMPKERFSAEFPKEGPSILRIQQVVRGDSAAYFCASSSQGVGNTIYFGEGSWLTVV.